This T cell receptor (beta chain) was recorded in a study of Graves' ophthalmopathy and Graves' hyperthyroidism. Moderate-to-severe activity, CAS ≥3, NOSPECS ≥4 and duration under 3 months were recorded for donors with ophthalmopathy. Deletions cut 0 bases from V and 2 bases from J, with 12 bases between. CDR1 is SGDLS, CDR2 YYNGEE, per germline. The CDR3 has 15 residues. Notes on the study in general: Most thyroid clonotypes with frequency above 0.001 were detected in blood too.

There are many counts of this clonotype. Its antigen is unknown. RNA served as the template for amplifying TCR beta CDR3 regions. An initial RT-PCR round employing HTBI primers preceded a second-round multiplex PCR. A single record per CDR3 protein comes from TCRdb applying MiXCR to the multiplex PCR reads. The table lists 150,000 or so distinct CDR3 sequences, 30% to 45% of them singletons, with around 5.8% in the top ten. V is TRBV9 and J is TRBJ2-7; unclear D gene. The clonotype comes from a woman aged 40 to 49 with Graves' ophthalmopathy. Sequencing was done on a sample of peripheral blood. CDR3 DNA sequence: TGTGCCAGCAGCGTAGCTCTGGGCCGAACCTACGAGCAGTACTTC. Its translation is CASSVALGRTYEQYF.